This paragraph reports one T cell receptor beta chain. The data were obtained in a study of Tregs in tolerant kidney transplant recipients. Thawed PBMCs were FACS-sorted into unstimulated CD4+CD25+CD127- regulatory T cells, CD4+CD25- non-regulatory cells, CD4 and CD8 cells. This CDR3 is built from 17 residues. The ends were cut back, 5 bases at V and 4 bases at J, with 20 bases in the middle. Germline V gene sequence: CDR1 MNHEY, CDR2 SMNVEV (reference sequence). The table came from immunoSEQ multiplex PCR; TCRdb's copy has only in-frame clones and leaves some out. There are 92,000 or so clones in the sample; roughly nine tenths occur only once, and 4.5% to 5% lies in the top ten.

The TCR comes from a human donor in good health. The rearrangement links TRBV27 to TRBJ2-2; the D gene is possibly TRBD1 (5 bases). The specimen was CD8+ T cells from blood. The CDR3 nucleotides are TGTGCCAGCAGTCCCCCTTTAGGGGCCCGTTTCACCGGGGAGCTGTTTTTT. The encoded protein is CASSPPLGARFTGELFF.